This TCR beta chain was sequenced in a study of PD-1 blockade in classical Hodgkin lymphoma. Study-wide results and caveats: Undefined causes, possibly disease activity or prior therapy, underlie the repertoire differences.

This clone has just one count. The antigen is undetermined. Method: immunoSEQ multiplex PCR; TCRdb's copy keeps in-frame clones and lacks some. The profile shows approximately 9,000 clones, approximately 81% of them singletons. The V segment lost 3 bases and the J segment 1 base; nucleotides outside the gene matches: 8. Germline loops: CDR1 LNHDA, CDR2 SQIVND (reference sequence). This CDR3 contains 17 residues. Stated time point: cycle 4 day 1 (C4D1), after 6 weeks of nivolumab. Every one of the patients relapsed after autologous stem cell transplantation (brentuximab vedotin exposure was variable). Thawed PBMCs yielded CD4+ T cells through magnetic negative selection.

The sample consisted of CD4+ T cells from blood, taken before the fourth cycle of nivolumab. The receptor was derived from a human donor with classical Hodgkin lymphoma. The rearrangement uses TRBV19 and TRBJ2-1; 8 bases map to TRBD1. The CDR3 bases are TGTGCCAGTAGTATTCAGGGGGCGGGAAGATCCTACAATGAGCAGTTCTTC. Translating gives CASSIQGAGRSYNEQFF.